The sequence of this T cell receptor beta chain was determined in a study of CD8 T cells in Susac syndrome. Random-hexamer reverse transcription was applied to about 0.45 to 1 ug RNA. TCRdb reprocessed the immunoSEQ multiplex PCR reads via MiXCR and lists one record per CDR3 protein. The data hold approximately 150,000 distinct CDR3 sequences, with about 90% observed a single time. The V end was cut by 6 bases, the J end by 2 bases, with 10 bases between. Per the germline V gene, CDR1 is LGHDT and CDR2 is YNNKEL (reference sequence). CDR3 length: 14 amino acids. This receptor was obtained from a human donor in good health. Specimen: CD4+ T cells from PBMCs. The V and J genes are TRBV3-1 and TRBJ2-2; D is undetermined. The CDR3 spells CASSSRANTGELFF. In nucleotides, the CDR3 is TGTGCCAGCAGTTCCCGGGCCAACACCGGGGAGCTGTTTTTT.